A selection of T cell receptor beta chains follows, all from one sample in a study of blood T cells in healthy people across ages. Via MiXCR, TCRdb re-called the 5' RACE reads, giving one row per CDR3 protein. Among some 1,000,000 distinct CDR3 sequences listed, 25% were seen once. In addition, the sample was reused for a study of T cells of mothers and their children.

Material: blood. Every receptor here comes from a girl aged 2-10 years in good health. CDR3s include the opening cysteine and the closing phenylalanine or tryptophan. The D gene is left open where the match is weak. Clone size is stated in some rows and not others, as once, few, many or a class when expanded.

>NA|TRBV5-1|TRBD1|TRBJ1-5
CASSLGQGDNQPQHF
TGCGCCAGCAGCCTCGGACAGGGAGATAATCAGCCCCAGCATTTT
>many|TRBV20-1|TRBD2|TRBJ2-1
CSASALAGGLNEQFF
TGCAGTGCTAGTGCACTAGCGGGAGGGCTCAATGAGCAGTTCTTC
>NA|TRBV27|NA|TRBJ1-3
CASRTGVSGNTIYF
TGTGCCAGCAGGACGGGTGTCTCTGGAAACACCATATATTTT
>NA|TRBV6-1|NA|TRBJ1-2
CASSIQMEGGNGYTF
TGTGCCAGCAGCATCCAGATGGAGGGGGGAAATGGCTACACCTTC
>NA|TRBV7-2|NA|TRBJ2-1
CASSLNPGTYNEQFF
TGTGCCAGCAGCTTAAATCCAGGGACTTACAATGAGCAGTTCTTC
>NA|TRBV11-2|NA|TRBJ2-5
CASSLDPSETQYF
TGTGCCAGCAGCTTAGATCCATCGGAGACCCAGTACTTC
>few|TRBV5-1|TRBD1|TRBJ2-7
CASSKGQLYEQYF
TGCGCCAGCAGCAAGGGACAGCTCTACGAGCAGTACTTC
>NA|TRBV7-9|NA|TRBJ1-6
CASSLISDSPLHF
TGTGCCAGCAGTCTCATTTCGGATTCACCCCTCCACTTT
>few|TRBV7-3|TRBD1|TRBJ2-4
CASSPKAGGNIQYF
TGTGCCAGCAGCCCGAAAGCAGGGGGAAACATTCAGTACTTC
>NA|TRBV7-2|TRBD2|TRBJ2-4
CASSLGLAGTLAKNIQYF
TGTGCCAGCAGCCTGGGACTAGCGGGGACACTAGCCAAAAACATTCAGTACTTC
>NA|TRBV2|TRBD2|TRBJ2-7
CASSEFSGNSYEQYF
TGTGCCAGCAGTGAGTTTAGCGGGAACTCCTACGAGCAGTACTTC
>NA|TRBV12-3/TRBV12-4|TRBD2|TRBJ2-3
CASSPRRGLALDTQYF
TGTGCCAGCAGCCCTAGGCGGGGGTTGGCCCTAGATACGCAGTATTTT
>once|TRBV7-3|NA|TRBJ1-2
CASSFDARQTYGYTF
TGTGCCAGCAGCTTCGATGCGAGACAGACCTATGGCTACACCTTC
>NA|TRBV24-1|NA|TRBJ1-1
CATSDWTTSEAFF
TGTGCCACCAGTGATTGGACAACTAGTGAAGCTTTCTTT
>few|TRBV6-5|NA|TRBJ2-1
CASSYGLRAARYNEQFF
TGTGCCAGCAGTTACGGCCTACGGGCCGCACGTTATAATGAGCAGTTCTTC
>few|TRBV27|NA|TRBJ1-6
CASSLSLGPNSPLHF
TGTGCCAGCAGTTTATCTCTGGGACCTAATTCACCCCTCCACTTT
>NA|TRBV9|TRBD1|TRBJ2-7
CASSVDPGGGEQYF
TGTGCCAGCAGCGTAGATCCAGGGGGCGGTGAGCAGTACTTC
>few|TRBV28|NA|TRBJ1-2
CASSSPGRGYGYTF
TGTGCCAGCAGTTCACCGGGACGGGGCTATGGCTACACCTTC
>NA|TRBV2|TRBD2|TRBJ2-5
CASSGGYAGGEFF
TGTGCCAGCAGTGGGGGGTATGCGGGGGGAGAGTTCTTC
>few|TRBV4-1|NA|TRBJ2-2
CASSQGVLSNTGELFF
TGCGCCAGCAGCCAAGGGGTCCTATCGAACACCGGGGAGCTGTTTTTT
>few|TRBV7-9|TRBD1|TRBJ1-6
CASSLLGQGGSPLHF
TGTGCCAGCAGCTTATTGGGACAGGGCGGATCACCCCTCCACTTT
>NA|TRBV19|TRBD2|TRBJ2-4
CASSPNAGVVNIQYF
TGTGCCAGTAGTCCCAACGCGGGGGTGGTGAACATTCAGTACTTC
>few|TRBV4-1|NA|TRBJ2-1
CASSQVNIDEQFF
TGCGCCAGCAGCCAAGTAAATATCGATGAGCAGTTCTTC
>NA|TRBV20-1|NA|TRBJ2-1
CSAMVQNEQFF
TGCAGTGCTATGGTGCAGAATGAGCAGTTCTTC
>NA|TRBV6-5|TRBD1|TRBJ1-1
CASSLRGGGKGAFF
TGTGCCAGCAGCCTCCGAGGAGGGGGCAAGGGAGCTTTCTTT
>few|TRBV9|NA|TRBJ1-4
CASSAEGGAATNEKLFF
TGTGCCAGCAGCGCGGAGGGGGGTGCCGCAACTAATGAAAAACTGTTTTTT